The 21 T cell receptor beta chains presented below share a single source sample, sequenced in a study of blood T cells in healthy people across ages. The authors ran a second PCR of about 6 to 12 cycles using a sample-barcoded 5' primer and a J-beta primer mix. TCRdb reprocessed the 5' RACE reads via MiXCR and lists one record per CDR3 protein. The sample shows 850,000 or so distinct CDR3 sequences, more than 25% of them seen only once. Input material: blood. All receptors derive from a woman of 80 years or more in good health.

V and J are TRBV11-2 and TRBJ1-1, with D maybe TRBD1 (5 bases). Germline CDR1 SGHAT, CDR2 FQNNGV. CDR3 length: 13 amino acids. The ends were cut back, 5 bases at V and 8 bases at J, with 15 bases in the middle. In DNA, the CDR3 is TGTGCCAGCAGCACAATCCCCAGGGACGAAGCTTTCTTT. Its translation is CASSTIPRDEAFF.

This clonotype was counted only a few times. This chain joins TRBV10-3 and TRBJ2-7, with D perhaps given as TRBD1 or TRBD2 (5 bases each). Germline values: CDR1 ENHRY, CDR2 SYGVKD. This CDR3 has 15 residues. V was clipped by 3 bases and J by 2 bases, with 14 bases between them. This CDR3 reads CAISDGAFNPYEQYF. The CDR3 region has the DNA TGTGCCATCAGTGACGGGGCTTTCAACCCCTACGAGCAGTACTTC.

The chain is built from TRBV6-5 and TRBJ2-3; D is undetermined. Trimming removed 0 bases from V and 1 base from J, with 11 bases in between. The CDR3 has 16 residues. In germline, CDR1 is MNHEY, CDR2 SVGAGI. The CDR3 DNA follows: TGTGCCAGCAGTTACTCCCGGACCCGGGGCACAGATACGCAGTATTTT. It encodes CASSYSRTRGTDTQYF.

This clonotype was seen at least ten times. This chain links TRBV3-1 with TRBJ2-4; D might be TRBD2 (6 bases). The germline V and J ends were trimmed by 6 bases and 8 bases, with 11 bases remaining between them. CDR1 LGHDT and CDR2 YNNKEL come from the germline V gene (reference sequence). The CDR3 has 12 residues. The CDR3, as DNA: TGTGCCAGCAGGGACATAGCGGACATTCAGTACTTC. Amino acids: CASRDIADIQYF.

The sample holds many counts of this clonotype. The chain uses TRBV25-1 and TRBJ2-5; no reliable D call. Germline-derived CDR1 and CDR2 are MGHDK and SYGVNS. The CDR3 runs to 14 residues. V was shortened by 0 bases and J by 5 bases, with 10 bases between the two germline ends. Here the CDR3 reads CASSEYRARETQYF. The CDR3 region has the DNA TGTGCCAGCAGTGAATATCGAGCTAGGGAGACCCAGTACTTC.

This clonotype was seen a few times. This sequence joins TRBV7-9 and TRBJ1-4; maybe TRBD1 (6 bases). Deletions cut 6 bases from V and 4 bases from J, with 12 bases between. There are 14 residues in the CDR3. Germline assignment: CDR1 SEHNR and CDR2 FQNEAQ (reference sequence). The CDR3 DNA reads TGTGCCAGCAGTTTGACAGGTTATAATGAAAAACTGTTTTTT. Amino acid sequence: CASSLTGYNEKLFF.

This clonotype has at least ten counts. The chain couples TRBV5-6 to TRBJ1-2; D is ambiguous. The germline V and J ends were trimmed by 0 bases and 8 bases, with 14 bases remaining between them. The germline gives CDR1 SGHDT, CDR2 YYEEEE. This CDR3 is 14 amino acids long. This chain's CDR3 is CASSLVIGLEGYTF. For the CDR3, the DNA is TGTGCCAGCAGCTTGGTGATAGGTTTAGAGGGCTACACCTTC.

The chain combines TRBV30 with TRBJ2-7; no clear D. Trimming stripped 5 bases from V and 5 bases from J, with 13 bases between. Germline values: CDR1 GTSNPN, CDR2 SVGIG (reference sequence). The CDR3 has 12 amino acids. As DNA, the CDR3 is TGTGCCTGGTCCCCGGGCCCACACGAGCAGTACTTC. It yields the protein CAWSPGPHEQYF. Looking up the rest from reference TRBV30 and TRBJ2-7 gives the full variable domain: SQTIHQWPATLVQPVGSPLSLECTVEGTSNPNLYWYRQAAGRGLQLLFYSVGIGQISSEVPQNLSASRPQDRQFILSSKKLLLSDSGFYLCAWSPGPHEQYFGPGTRLTVT.

This clonotype appeared a few times. The chain couples TRBV6-6 to TRBJ1-2; unclear D gene. The germline V gene encodes CDR1 MNHNY and CDR2 SVGAGI (reference sequence). V dropped 9 bases and J dropped 4 bases, with 18 bases sitting between them. The CDR3 totals 14 residues. CDR3 in DNA: TGTGCCAGGGCCCTTCCGGGTCCCTTCTATGGCTACACCTTC. Its translation: CARALPGPFYGYTF.

The chain recombines TRBV7-2 with TRBJ1-1; D is perhaps TRBD1 (6 bases). Trimming removed 1 base from V and 7 bases from J, with 25 bases in between. The CDR3 sequence is 18 residues long. Germline V gives CDR1 SGHTA, CDR2 FQGNSA. For the CDR3, the DNA is TGTGCCAGCAGCTTAGTTCTAGGTATAGGGGGGCTAAGGGGTGAAGCTTTCTTT. Amino acid sequence: CASSLVLGIGGLRGEAFF.

This chain uses TRBV12-3 or TRBV12-4 with TRBJ1-1; 10 bases align to TRBD1. CDR3 length: 15 amino acids. The V and J ends lost 6 bases and 3 bases, in that order; junction bases with no gene match: 7. Written as DNA, the CDR3 is TGTGCCAGCAGATCGACAGGGGGCCTGGACACTGAAGCTTTCTTT. Its protein product is CASRSTGGLDTEAFF.

This clonotype occurred many times. The chain has TRBV15 and TRBJ1-4; no clear D gene. This CDR3 has 15 amino acids. The germline V gene has CDR1 LNHNV and CDR2 YYDKDF (reference sequence). V shed 8 bases and J shed 1 base, with 14 bases lying between them. In nucleotides, the CDR3 is TGTGCCACCTCGGGAGCTTGGAGAACTAATGAAAAACTGTTTTTT. Its translation is CATSGAWRTNEKLFF.

The chain carries TRBV7-9 and TRBJ2-7, with D possibly matching TRBD2 (6 bases). Matching the DNA end better, TRBJ2-5 makes the J call doubtful. Germline V gene lookup returns CDR1 SEHNR and CDR2 FQNEAQ (reference sequence). The CDR3 extends over 16 amino acids. This CDR3 reads CASGSGDRRVLGTQYF. The CDR3 region has the DNA TGTGCCAGCGGCTCGGGGGACCGACGAGTGCTCGGGACCCAGTACTTC.

This chain uses TRBV12-3 or TRBV12-4 with TRBJ1-5; 8 nucleotides agree with TRBD1. Germline trimming cut 7 bases from V and 4 bases from J; bases unmatched to any gene: 18. The CDR3 spans 18 residues. CDR3 protein: CASITPGPPGQENQPQHF. CDR3 nucleotide sequence: TGTGCCAGCATCACCCCCGGCCCCCCGGGACAGGAGAATCAGCCCCAGCATTTT.

This clonotype was detected a few times. A much larger clone differs from this one at a single base, so this may be a read error. This chain joins TRBV6-2 or TRBV6-3 and TRBJ2-1, with D tentatively TRBD1 or TRBD2 (5 bases each). Deletions cut 6 bases from V and 6 bases from J, with 21 bases between. CDR3 length: 16 residues. Germline loops: CDR1 MNHEY, CDR2 SVGEGT. The CDR3: CASSFALGGWTNEQFF. CDR3 bases: TGTGCCAGCAGCTTTGCCCTTGGGGGTTGGACCAATGAGCAGTTCTTC.

The gene calls are TRBV6-5 and TRBJ1-1, with 7 bases aligning to TRBD1. The CDR3 totals 14 residues. The ends lost 6 bases at V and 5 bases at J; junction bases unmatched: 9. Germline loops: CDR1 MNHEY, CDR2 SVGAGI. The DNA for the CDR3 is TGTGCCAGCAGCCAGGGGGGGCGGAGGACTGAAGCTTTCTTT. The encoded protein is CASSQGGRRTEAFF.

There are many counts of this clonotype. J is TRBJ2-7 and V is TRBV5-1; 11 bases agree with TRBD1. Germline-derived CDR1 and CDR2 are SGHRS and YFSETQ. The CDR3 spans 15 residues. J gave up 2 bases and V 4 bases, and 5 bases lay outside the gene matches. CDR3 sequence (DNA): TGCGCCAGCAGCGCGGACAGGGGGCCCGCCTACGAGCAGTACTTC. It is translated as CASSADRGPAYEQYF.

This clonotype appeared many times. The chain recombines TRBV11-3 with TRBJ2-5; a possible D gene is TRBD1 (8 bases). Germline assignment: CDR1 SGHNT and CDR2 YENEEA. The V and J ends lost 6 bases and 2 bases respectively, with 22 bases between them. The CDR3 consists of 17 residues. The CDR3, as DNA: TGTGCCAGCAGTCAGGGACGAATACAGGGGGGGCAAGAGACCCAGTACTTC. It yields the protein CASSQGRIQGGQETQYF.

As for this clonotype: This may arise from a read error, as a much more abundant clone is one base away. J is TRBJ2-1 and V is TRBV12-3 or TRBV12-4, with 10 bases identical to TRBD1. The end of the DNA is better explained by TRBJ2-7, so the J call may be wrong. This CDR3 spans 16 amino acids. The CDR3 DNA follows: TGTGCCAGCAGTCCCCGGGGGACAGGGGCCTACAATGAGCAGTACTTC. Its protein product is CASSPRGTGAYNEQYF.

Concerning this clonotype itself: A single base separates this from a much larger clone, so it may be a read error. Here the CDR3 omits its conserved ending phenylalanine or tryptophan, so a read error is the likely source. The chain couples TRBV5-1 to TRBJ1-5, with 7 bases lining up with TRBD1. Germline V lookup: CDR1 SGHRS, CDR2 YFSETQ. This CDR3 has 13 residues. The V segment lost 4 bases and the J segment 7 bases; nucleotides outside the gene matches: 5. The CDR3 sequence is CASSQGVGQPQHC. The CDR3 DNA is TGCGCCAGCAGCCAGGGGGTTGGGCAGCCCCAGCATTGT.

The chain joins TRBV14 to TRBJ2-7; 11 bases are a match to TRBD1. The CDR3 extends over 20 amino acids. After removal of 0 bases from V and 7 bases from J, the junction contained 20 bases not matched to a gene. The germline V gene encodes CDR1 SGHDN and CDR2 FVKESK. CDR3 amino acids: CASSQERRTGGAGSHNEQYF. CDR3 sequence (DNA): TGTGCCAGCAGCCAAGAACGGAGGACAGGGGGCGCGGGGTCTCACAATGAGCAGTACTTC.